These 26 T cell receptor beta chains were sequenced from one sample in a study of CD8 T cells in Susac syndrome. With random hexamers, reverse transcription was performed on about 0.5 to 1 ug of RNA. TCRdb re-called the immunoSEQ multiplex PCR reads through MiXCR, storing one row per CDR3 protein. The sample carries about 180,000 distinct CDR3 sequences, 85% to 95% recorded once. The sequencing sample was made of CD4+ T cells from PBMCs. Every receptor here comes from a human donor with multiple sclerosis.

The rearrangement uses TRBV9 and TRBJ2-1; 11 bases align to TRBD2. V was pared by 0 bases and J by 4 bases, with 6 bases of the junction left unmatched. The CDR3 sequence is 17 residues long. Germline loops: CDR1 SGDLS, CDR2 YYNGEE. This CDR3 is CASSVVPGTSGYNEQFF. CDR3 nucleotides: TGTGCCAGCAGCGTAGTCCCCGGGACTAGCGGATACAATGAGCAGTTCTTC.

In this sample, this clonotype turned up once. The genes are TRBV5-1 and TRBJ2-4; D is unresolved. Germline V CDR1 and CDR2: SGHRS, YFSETQ. This CDR3 has 12 residues. The V and J ends lost 4 bases and 9 bases respectively, with 11 bases between them. CDR3 coding DNA: TGCGCCAGCAGCCTAATAGGATCCATTCAGTACTTC. Translating it yields CASSLIGSIQYF.

The chain is built from TRBV27 and TRBJ2-2, with unresolved D. V lost 6 bases to trimming and J lost 8 bases, with 19 bases between them. CDR3 length: 15 residues. CDR1 and CDR2 from the germline V gene are MNHEY and SMNVEV (reference sequence). This chain's CDR3 is CASSLGPLPGGELFF. CDR3 coding DNA: TGTGCCAGCAGCCTGGGCCCATTACCTGGTGGGGAGCTGTTTTTT.

The chain couples TRBV28 to TRBJ1-5; D is unclear. The germline CDR1 and CDR2 sequences are MDHEN and SYDVKM. V lost 6 bases, J lost 3 bases, and 9 bases lay in between. CDR3 length: 13 amino acids. CDR3 loop: CASSSKVNQPQHF. CDR3 bases: TGTGCCAGCAGCTCCAAGGTCAATCAGCCCCAGCATTTT.

This sequence joins TRBV7-2 and TRBJ2-2; TRBD2 is a possible D gene (6 bases). Germline V lookup: CDR1 SGHTA, CDR2 FQGNSA. Trimming removed 5 bases from V and 3 bases from J, with 16 bases in between. The CDR3 sequence is 16 residues long. The CDR3 is CASSGGFWRDTGELFF. The CDR3 DNA is TGTGCCAGCAGCGGAGGGTTCTGGCGGGACACCGGGGAGCTGTTTTTT.

The chain recombines TRBV18 with TRBJ2-7; 8 bases map to TRBD2. Per the germline V gene, CDR1 is KGHSH and CDR2 is LQKENI. Germline trimming cut 6 bases from V and 2 bases from J; bases unmatched to any gene: 6. The CDR3 has 14 amino acids. CDR3 loop: CASSPSGPAYEQYF. In DNA, the CDR3 is TGTGCCAGCTCGCCTAGCGGGCCCGCCTACGAGCAGTACTTC.

The table lists this clonotype with a few counts. This sequence joins TRBV6-6 and TRBJ1-2; 8 bases are shared with TRBD1. Germline V gives CDR1 MNHNY, CDR2 SVGAGI (reference sequence). The CDR3 is 13 amino acids. Trimming at V came to 4 bases and at J to 4 bases, leaving 2 bases not matched to a gene. For the CDR3, the DNA is TGTGCCAGCAGTTTTACAGGGGGCTATGGCTACACCTTC. Translating it yields CASSFTGGYGYTF.

This chain uses TRBV7-9 with TRBJ2-3, with D possibly matching TRBD2 (6 bases). The CDR3 has 14 residues. V was cut by 5 bases and J by 8 bases, with 17 bases left in between. Germline CDR1 is SEHNR and CDR2 is FQNEAQ (reference sequence). The CDR3 loop is CASSLLMTSSTQYF. In DNA, the CDR3 is TGTGCCAGCAGCCTCCTTATGACTAGTAGTACGCAGTATTTT.

The chain employs TRBV11-1 and TRBJ2-3; 12 bases line up with TRBD2. This CDR3 has 16 residues. After removal of 5 bases from V and 2 bases from J, the junction contained 5 bases not matched to a gene. Germline V gives CDR1 SGHAT, CDR2 FQDESV (reference sequence). CDR3 DNA: TGTGCCAGCAGCCACGGACTAGCGGGATACACAGATACGCAGTATTTT. Translated, it gives CASSHGLAGYTDTQYF.

The V gene is TRBV7-8, the J gene TRBJ1-1, with D tentatively TRBD1 (5 bases). V was clipped by 3 bases and J by 8 bases, with 19 bases between them. This CDR3 is built from 15 residues. In germline, CDR1 is SGHVS, CDR2 FQNEAQ. CDR3 sequence: CASSFARGIYAEAFF. The CDR3 nucleotides read TGTGCCAGCAGCTTCGCTCGGGGGATATACGCAGAAGCTTTCTTT.

The gene calls are TRBV7-9 and TRBJ2-5, with 11 bases that match TRBD1. The CDR3 is 16 residues long. From germline, CDR1 is SEHNR and CDR2 FQNEAQ (reference sequence). V dropped 6 bases and J dropped 4; count of bases not matched to a gene: 10. In nucleotides, the CDR3 is TGTGCCAGCAGTGAGGGGACAGGGGGTTTTGGAGAGACCCAGTACTTC. Amino acids: CASSEGTGGFGETQYF.

The chain employs TRBV7-9 and TRBJ1-2, with 9 bases identical to TRBD1. V trimming: 5 bases; J trimming: 8 bases; junction bases outside the gene matches: 6. The CDR3 sequence is 13 residues long. CDR1 and CDR2 from the germline V gene are SEHNR and FQNEAQ (reference sequence). CDR3 region: CASSPTGGTGYTF. CDR3 nucleotides: TGTGCCAGCAGCCCAACAGGGGGCACGGGCTACACCTTC.

V usage is TRBV12-3 or TRBV12-4 and J usage is TRBJ2-1; 9 bases map to TRBD2. CDR3 length equals 14 residues. J lost 14 bases, V lost 3 bases, and 11 bases had no gene match. The chain's CDR3 is CASSFGTSISREFF. For the CDR3, the DNA is TGTGCCAGCAGTTTCGGGACTAGCATCTCAAGAGAGTTCTTC.

This clonotype appeared a single time. The chain carries TRBV7-2 and TRBJ1-2; D might be TRBD1 (5 bases). Germline loops: CDR1 SGHTA, CDR2 FQGNSA. The CDR3 length is 14 residues. V was clipped by 5 bases and J by 2 bases, with 12 bases between them. Here the CDR3 reads CASSPAGVNYGYTF. The CDR3 coding sequence is TGTGCCAGCAGCCCCGCGGGGGTAAACTATGGCTACACCTTC.

The chain joins TRBV7-2 to TRBJ2-3, with 11 nucleotides matching TRBD2. The V gene end was trimmed by 4 bases and the J gene end by 2 bases; junction bases not matched to a gene: 11. CDR3 size: 18 residues. CDR1 is SGHTA and CDR2 is FQGNSA in the germline V gene. CDR3 coding DNA: TGTGCCAGCAGCTCCCTGGCCGGGACTAGCGGCAACACAGATACGCAGTATTTT. Translated, it gives CASSSLAGTSGNTDTQYF.

This chain uses TRBV12-3 or TRBV12-4 with TRBJ2-6; D may be TRBD1 (6 bases). The V and J ends lost 5 bases and 0 bases respectively, with 8 bases between them. This CDR3 is 15 amino acids long. DNA of the CDR3: TGTGCCAGCAGTACAGGGTACTCTGGGGCCAACGTCCTGACTTTC. Translating it yields CASSTGYSGANVLTF.

This chain uses TRBV9 with TRBJ2-7, with unresolved D. In germline, CDR1 is SGDLS, CDR2 YYNGEE. V gave up 0 bases and J gave up 1 base, with 8 bases separating them. This CDR3 region has 14 residues. In nucleotides, the CDR3 is TGTGCCAGCAGCGTAGCGGCTGTGTCCTACGAGCAGTACTTC. This gives the protein CASSVAAVSYEQYF.

This clonotype was observed a single time. The chain has TRBV25-1 and TRBJ1-6; 10 nucleotides agree with TRBD1. The ends lost 3 bases at V and 10 bases at J; junction bases unmatched: 6. The germline gives CDR1 MGHDK, CDR2 SYGVNS. The CDR3 has 15 amino acids. The CDR3 spells CASSEGQGRTSPLHF. CDR3 DNA: TGTGCCAGCAGTGAGGGACAGGGGAGGACCTCACCCCTCCACTTT.

The chain couples TRBV2 to TRBJ1-1, with 7 bases that match TRBD1. The CDR3 is made up of 13 amino acids. V shed 4 bases, J shed 5 bases, and the junction held 4 bases outside the gene matches. Germline loops: CDR1 SNHLY, CDR2 FYNNEI. The CDR3: CASSGDRVTEAFF. DNA for the CDR3: TGTGCCAGCAGTGGAGACAGGGTAACTGAAGCTTTCTTT.

The V gene is TRBV20-1, the J gene TRBJ1-1; D ambiguous. Looked up from germline, CDR1 is DFQATT and CDR2 is SNEGSKA (reference sequence). CDR3 length equals 13 residues. V shed 6 bases and J shed 5 bases, with 16 bases lying between them. The CDR3 DNA reads TGCAGTGCCCCGTCGATGATGGGTACTGAAGCTTTCTTT. Translating it yields CSAPSMMGTEAFF.

V and J are TRBV30 and TRBJ2-2; a weak D match, TRBD2 (6 bases). This CDR3 comprises 14 residues. V gave up 6 bases and J gave up 3 bases, with 14 bases separating them. Germline V lookup: CDR1 GTSNPN, CDR2 SVGIG (reference sequence). The CDR3 loop reads CACQREAYTGELFF. The CDR3 nucleotides read TGTGCCTGCCAAAGGGAGGCCTACACCGGGGAGCTGTTTTTT.

This rearrangement joins TRBV30 to TRBJ1-3; D uncertain. The CDR3 consists of 14 residues. Per the germline V gene, CDR1 is GTSNPN and CDR2 is SVGIG (reference sequence). The V and J ends lost 4 bases and 0 bases respectively, with 10 bases between them. CDR3 DNA: TGTGCCTGGACCGGTTTGGGCTCTGGAAACACCATATATTTT. The encoded protein is CAWTGLGSGNTIYF.

The V and J genes are TRBV6-1 and TRBJ2-3; the D gene could be TRBD1 or TRBD2 (5 bases each). The V gene lost 8 bases and the J gene lost 3 bases, with 24 bases spanning the gap. The length of the CDR3 is 17 residues. CDR1 MNHNS and CDR2 SASEGT come from the germline V gene. The CDR3 DNA reads as TGTGCCAGCGCCCTTCGAGGCGGAATGGGACGGACAGATACGCAGTATTTT. It codes for CASALRGGMGRTDTQYF.

V gene TRBV5-1 combines with J gene TRBJ1-6; D is unclear. This CDR3 has 14 residues. Trimming took off 0 bases at V and 8 bases at J, with 9 bases between the two ends. Germline CDR1 and CDR2: SGHRS and YFSETQ. CDR3 loop: CASSLGETDSPLHF. The CDR3 DNA reads as TGCGCCAGCAGCTTGGGAGAGACGGATTCACCCCTCCACTTT.

The count of this clonotype is one. The rearrangement uses TRBV30 and TRBJ2-1; D might be TRBD1 (6 bases). The CDR3 sequence is 13 residues long. The germline V gene has CDR1 GTSNPN and CDR2 SVGIG (reference sequence). V lost 4 bases and J 9 bases, leaving 16 bases between the germline ends. This chain's CDR3 is CAWNRAPRGEQFF. DNA of the CDR3: TGTGCCTGGAATCGGGCCCCCAGGGGTGAGCAGTTCTTC. Full variable domain (outside the CDR3, taken from reference TRBV30 and TRBJ2-1): SQTIHQWPATLVQPVGSPLSLECTVEGTSNPNLYWYRQAAGRGLQLLFYSVGIGQISSEVPQNLSASRPQDRQFILSSKKLLLSDSGFYLCAWNRAPRGEQFFGPGTRLTVL.

J is TRBJ2-7 and V is TRBV24-1; 8 bases are a match to TRBD1. CDR1 and CDR2 from the germline V gene are KGHDR and SFDVKD. CDR3 length: 15 amino acids. V was pared by 4 bases and J by 3 bases, with 7 bases of the junction left unmatched. In nucleotides, the CDR3 is TGTGCCACCAGTGAGACCGGGACAGGTTTCTACGAGCAGTACTTC. This translates into CATSETGTGFYEQYF.